This T cell receptor (beta chain) was obtained from a study of blood T cell repertoires in COVID-19. About the study: Researchers got acute and convalescent COVID-19 samples from the United States, Italy and Spain. The cDNA or gDNA used as material had been derived from T cells, B-cell-depleted T cells, or PBMCs.

The CDR3 is made up of 14 amino acids. With V trimmed by 4 bases and J by 2 bases, 4 bases remained unmatched. Germline V CDR1 and CDR2: SQVTM, ANQGSEA. Per the study methods: It was from reference gene primer amplification that nucleated cell counts were estimated. Sequenced by immunoSEQ multiplex PCR; TCRdb stores in-frame clones only, minus some. That table gives V, J and clone size, and the DNA gave D and trimming. Of almost 300,000 clones in the sample, around 87% were seen once. The sequenced material came from peripheral blood. This chain connects TRBV29-1 to TRBJ2-2, with 7 bases that match TRBD1. This TCR came from a man between 65 and 80 years old with acute or convalescent COVID-19. The CDR3 reads CSVAGGPNTGELFF. DNA of the CDR3: TGCAGCGTTGCAGGGGGACCTAACACCGGGGAGCTGTTTTTT.